One TCR beta chain is described in this entry. CDR1 is SGHRS and CDR2 is YFSETQ in the germline V gene. The CDR3 is 14 residues long. J gave up 2 bases and V 3 bases, and 3 bases lay outside the gene matches. The table came from immunoSEQ multiplex PCR; TCRdb's copy has only in-frame clones and leaves some out. Of a few hundred thousand clones listed, roughly 86% are singletons. These data come from a study of blood T cell repertoires in COVID-19. The source material was peripheral blood. This receptor was taken from a human donor in a cohort sampled during active COVID-19. This sequence joins TRBV5-1 and TRBJ1-2; 8 bases are a match to TRBD1. As DNA, the CDR3 is TGCGCCAGCAGCTCAGGGACAGGAAACTATGGCTACACCTTC. Translated: CASSSGTGNYGYTF.